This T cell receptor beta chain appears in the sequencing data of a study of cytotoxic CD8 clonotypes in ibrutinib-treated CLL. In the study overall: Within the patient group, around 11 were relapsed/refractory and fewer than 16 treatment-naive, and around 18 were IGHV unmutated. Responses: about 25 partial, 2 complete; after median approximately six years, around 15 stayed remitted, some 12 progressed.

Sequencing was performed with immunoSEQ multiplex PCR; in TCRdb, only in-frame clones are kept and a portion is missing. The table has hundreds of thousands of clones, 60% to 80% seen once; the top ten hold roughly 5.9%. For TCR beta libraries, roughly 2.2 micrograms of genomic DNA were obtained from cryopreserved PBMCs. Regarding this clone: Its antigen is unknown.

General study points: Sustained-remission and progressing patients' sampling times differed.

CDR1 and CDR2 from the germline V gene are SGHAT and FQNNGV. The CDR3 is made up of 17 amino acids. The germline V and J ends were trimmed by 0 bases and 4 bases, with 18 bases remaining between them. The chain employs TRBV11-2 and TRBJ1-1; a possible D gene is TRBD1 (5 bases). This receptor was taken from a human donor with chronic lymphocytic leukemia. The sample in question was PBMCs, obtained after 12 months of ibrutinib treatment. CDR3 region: CASSLETRVFQGTEAFF. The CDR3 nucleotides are TGTGCCAGCAGCTTAGAAACCCGGGTCTTTCAGGGCACTGAAGCTTTCTTT.